This TCR beta chain appears in the sequencing data of a study of blood T cell repertoires in COVID-19 (dated by TCRdb to the early 2020s). Study-level background: Samples from collaborators originated in the United States, Italy and Spain and spanned both the acute and convalescent phases of COVID-19. The prospective study material was composed of cDNA or gDNA derived from T cells, B-cell-depleted T cells, or PBMCs. The dataset comprised deeply sampled blood TCRbeta repertoires from subjects exposed to, actively infected with, or recovered from COVID-19. The repertoires were made available in a free public database intended to serve as a resource for research on the immune response to SARS-CoV-2. Samples were obtained from the ongoing ImmuneRACE study (first 160 participants) and from about 1,300 subjects provided by 6 global collaborators. A de-identified subject ID, COVID-19 status, age in years and sex were almost always included in the sample metadata. Where available, HLA class I and class II types were taken from metadata supplied by the sample provider and were not determined by assay-based typing. Overall results and qualifications from the work: Clinical and demographic metadata were provided uncurated, with the amount varying by source and participant.

The V end loses 4 bases and the J end loses 3 bases, and a stretch of 16 bases separates them. Inclusive of the bounding cysteine and phenylalanine, the CDR3 is 15 residues long. The entry retains the CDR3 DNA only, 45 bases that are in frame from base 1. For CDR1 and CDR2, the germline V gene (reference sequence) lists SGHAT and FQDESV. The immunoSEQ Assay, a bias-controlled multiplex PCR, was used to amplify TCRbeta CDR3 regions from genomic DNA. Turning to the authors' computational methods: The number of nucleated cells in each sample was estimated from the amplification of reference gene primers within the assay. To quantify the absolute abundance of each unique TCRbeta CDR3 rearrangement, sequence reads were collapsed and filtered. Productive Simpson clonality was computed per sample as the square root of Simpson's diversity index over productive rearrangements. TCRdb took over this immuneACCESS table, retaining in-frame rearrangements with V and J assigned. Such tables are incomplete; in checked studies, under half of the missing clones stem from an unresolved V gene, and the remainder is unexplained. Clone size and V and J calls were adopted from that table, with D and trimming inferred from the DNA. This sample gives some 120,000 clones in total; roughly 80% of them show up just once. The ten largest clones add up to 12% of the sample.

As concerns this clone: Its antigen is unknown. No much larger clone exists at a distance of one base, and base qualities are not known.

The collaborating institutions used their own protocols to collect whole blood in K2EDTA tubes. Collaborator samples were shipped for TCRbeta analysis as frozen whole blood, isolated PBMCs, or DNA extracted from either sample type. Material for sequencing was peripheral blood. This clonotype was obtained from a woman aged 60-75 years with acute or convalescent COVID-19. Recombination connected TRBV11-1 to TRBJ2-7; the D gene is perhaps TRBD1, from 6 matching bases. The DNA sequence is as follows: TGTGCCAGCAGCTCGTACTCCGGGACAAGCTACGAGCAGTACTTC. Its protein is CASSSYSGTSYEQYF.